Shown below are 32 T cell receptor beta chains from a single sample sequenced in a study of T-cell reconstitution after alpha-beta-depleted transplantation in children. The TCRbeta library incorporated unique molecular identifiers. MiXCR was run by TCRdb on the PCR reads, yielding one entry per CDR3 protein. The sample gives around 250,000 distinct CDR3 sequences, 25% of which show up once; roughly 2.5% is in the top ten. This sample comprised PBMCs, obtained before TCRalphabeta/CD19-depleted stem cell transplant. These receptors came from a girl aged 2-10 years with Fanconi anemia, due to receive a stem cell transplant.

This chain connects TRBV6-2 or TRBV6-3 to TRBJ2-5; D is ambiguous. The CDR3 totals 15 residues. V was shortened by 0 bases and J by 5 bases, with 13 bases between the two germline ends. Germline V gene data show CDR1 as MNHEY and CDR2 as SVGEGT. In nucleotides, the CDR3 is TGTGCCAGCAGTTACTCGAGAAGTAAAGGGGAGACCCAGTACTTC. Amino acid sequence: CASSYSRSKGETQYF.

This clonotype was seen only a few times. The chain couples TRBV27 to TRBJ2-3, with a tentative D call TRBD1 (6 bases). Trimming pared 0 bases from V and 0 bases from J, leaving 16 bases between. Germline assignment: CDR1 MNHEY and CDR2 SMNVEV (reference sequence). This CDR3 has 18 amino acids. The CDR3 coding sequence is TGTGCCAGCAGTTTATCTTCTTCGGACAGTTTTAGCACAGATACGCAGTATTTT. The encoded protein is CASSLSSSDSFSTDTQYF.

This clonotype was recorded many times. The CDR3 bases are TGTGCCAGCAGTTATGGGGAACGTCTGGCGGATACGCAGTATTTT. It codes for CASSYGERLADTQYF. The gene calls are TRBV6-7 and TRBJ2-3; no reliable D call. TRBV6-7 belongs to the ORF category, with a function that is uncertain. Between the trimmed V and J ends, which lost 3 bases and 6 bases, there was a span of 16 bases. The length of the CDR3 is 15 residues.

At least ten counts were recorded for this clonotype. The chain carries TRBV20-1 and TRBJ2-7; TRBD1 agrees at 8 bases. Per germline, CDR1 DFQATT and CDR2 SNEGSKA (reference sequence). This CDR3 contains 16 residues. The V and J ends lost 0 bases and 2 bases, in that order; junction bases with no gene match: 9. CDR3 in DNA: TGCAGTGCTAGAGACCTCGGACAGGGCCGGACCTACGAGCAGTACTTC. This sequence encodes CSARDLGQGRTYEQYF.

In its sample, this clonotype was seen a few times. The chain couples TRBV7-3 to TRBJ2-1, with D possibly being TRBD2 (5 bases). The CDR3 spans 16 residues. Germline assignment: CDR1 SGHTA and CDR2 FQGTGA. V shed 0 bases and J shed 5 bases, with 14 bases lying between them. The CDR3 coding sequence is TGTGCCAGCAGCTTAACGGTCGGGGTCTCAAACAATGAGCAGTTCTTC. As protein: CASSLTVGVSNNEQFF.

The chain carries TRBV20-1 and TRBJ2-7, with a tentative D call TRBD2 (6 bases). Germline V gene lookup returns CDR1 DFQATT and CDR2 SNEGSKA (reference sequence). The CDR3 sequence is 12 residues long. The germline V and J ends were trimmed by 6 bases and 5 bases, with 14 bases remaining between them. The CDR3 sequence: CSAHRGFDEQYF. The CDR3 DNA is TGCAGTGCGCACCGGGGGTTCGACGAGCAGTACTTC.

This clonotype has ten or more counts. The chain employs TRBV21-1 and TRBJ2-1; TRBD2 is the table's D call, not checked against the DNA. TRBV21-1 is recorded as a pseudogene. The CDR3 extends over 17 amino acids. Here the CDR3 DNA reads TGTGCCAGCAGGCCGACTAGCGGGGGTAGCTCCTACAATGAGCAGTTCTTC. Residues: CASRPTSGGSSYNEQFF.

This clonotype was counted ten times or more. This chain joins TRBV20-1 and TRBJ1-5; D gene uncertain. Per the germline V gene, CDR1 is DFQATT and CDR2 is SNEGSKA (reference sequence). The CDR3 has 14 residues. V was pared by 3 bases and J by 4 bases, with 13 bases between. CDR3 protein: CSARAGVENQPQHF. The CDR3, as DNA: TGCAGTGCTAGGGCCGGGGTTGAGAATCAGCCCCAGCATTTT.

There are many counts of this clonotype. The rearrangement links TRBV6-6 to TRBJ2-3; the match to TRBD2 covers 8 bases. The CDR3 is 13 residues long. The ends lost 10 bases at V and 0 bases at J; junction bases unmatched: 3. CDR1 is MNHNY and CDR2 is SVGAGI in the germline V gene (reference sequence). CDR3 residues: CATRGGSTDTQYF. CDR3 bases: TGTGCCACCCGGGGGGGGAGCACAGATACGCAGTATTTT.

The chain uses TRBV2 and TRBJ2-6; 7 bases align to TRBD2. CDR3 length equals 16 residues. J was trimmed by 1 base and V by 4 bases; bases with no gene match: 4. Per germline, CDR1 SNHLY and CDR2 FYNNEI. In nucleotides, the CDR3 is TGTGCCAGCAGTGTGGCTAGCGGTTCTGGGGCCAACGTCCTGACTTTC. Translation gives CASSVASGSGANVLTF. Full variable domain (missing parts from reference TRBV2 and TRBJ2-6): EPEVTQTPSHQVTQMGQEVILRCVPISNHLYFYWYRQILGQKVEFLVSFYNNEISEKSEIFDDQFSVERPDGSNFTLKIRSTKLEDSAMYFCASSVASGSGANVLTFGAGSRLTVL.

This clonotype was seen many times. J is TRBJ2-1 and V is TRBV29-1; D might be TRBD2 (6 bases). Germline CDR1 reads SQVTM; CDR2 reads ANQGSEA. Trimming left V 3 bases short and J 4 bases short, with 13 bases between. The CDR3 spans 14 residues. This CDR3 is CSVDGSGLYNEQFF. The CDR3 DNA reads TGCAGCGTTGACGGGAGTGGTTTATACAATGAGCAGTTCTTC.

This clonotype was recorded at least ten times. The chain couples TRBV24-1 to TRBJ2-1; the D gene could be TRBD1 or TRBD2 (5 bases each). The CDR3 is 14 residues long. The germline V gene encodes CDR1 KGHDR and CDR2 SFDVKD. V lost 3 bases to trimming and J lost 7 bases, with 12 bases between them. The chain's CDR3 is CATSDPGPLNEQFF. The DNA of the CDR3 is TGTGCCACCAGTGATCCGGGACCTCTAAATGAGCAGTTCTTC.

This clonotype turned up a few times. V gene TRBV7-3 combines with J gene TRBJ2-1, with TRBD2 identical over 13 bases. Losses at the gene ends were 6 bases for V and 7 bases for J; bases not matched to a gene: 9. The CDR3 runs to 16 residues. Germline values: CDR1 SGHTA, CDR2 FQGTGA. The CDR3 protein is CASSYGLAGVGNEQFF. The CDR3 coding sequence is TGTGCCAGCAGTTACGGACTAGCGGGAGTGGGAAATGAGCAGTTCTTC.

V is TRBV23-1 and J is TRBJ2-4; 8 bases match TRBD2. TRBV23-1 is an ORF, with its function uncertain. The V segment lost 2 bases and the J segment 6 bases; nucleotides outside the gene matches: 9. CDR3 length: 16 residues. CDR3 region: CASSQEGLDWGNIQYF. The CDR3, as DNA: TGCGCCAGCAGTCAAGAGGGACTAGATTGGGGAAACATTCAGTACTTC.

The J gene is TRBJ1-2, the V gene TRBV20-1; a possible D gene is TRBD1 (6 bases). The CDR3 length is 12 residues. CDR1 is DFQATT, CDR2 SNEGSKA, per germline (reference sequence). The V end lost 8 bases, the J end lost 6 bases, and 16 bases lay between the germline ends. The CDR3 nucleotides are TGCAGTCGACGGAAGGGGGAACATGGCTACACCTTC. Its protein product is CSRRKGEHGYTF.

The chain has TRBV5-1 and TRBJ2-7; no firm D call. Germline V gene lookup returns CDR1 SGHRS and CDR2 YFSETQ. V lost 0 bases and J 3 bases, leaving 16 bases between the germline ends. The length of the CDR3 is 16 residues. The CDR3 bases are TGCGCCAGCAGCTTGGAGTTAGCCGAAATCGTCTACGAGCAGTACTTC. Translated, it gives CASSLELAEIVYEQYF.

The rearrangement uses TRBV23-1 and TRBJ2-4; 9 positions match TRBD1. TRBV23-1 is annotated as an ORF whose role is uncertain. V lost 4 bases and J lost 7; bases outside the gene matches: 8. CDR3 length: 15 residues. In DNA, the CDR3 is TGCGCCAGCAGTCGAGGGGGACAGGGAAAGAACATTCAGTACTTC. This codes for CASSRGGQGKNIQYF.

This clonotype was seen once. The chain couples TRBV18 to TRBJ2-5; no clear D. CDR3 length equals 15 residues. Trimming shortened V by 2 bases and J by 0 bases, and 10 bases separated the two germline ends. CDR1 and CDR2 (germline): KGHSH, LQKENI. The CDR3 spells CASSPFDQDQETQYF. The DNA of the CDR3 is TGTGCCAGCTCACCATTTGATCAGGACCAAGAGACCCAGTACTTC.

Here the CDR3 reads CASSYILGSGPDTQYF. CDR3 DNA: TGTGCCAGCAGTTACATACTAGGGTCCGGTCCAGATACGCAGTATTTT. V is TRBV6-5 and J is TRBJ2-3; weak D call: TRBD2 (5 bases). Per germline, CDR1 MNHEY and CDR2 SVGAGI. This CDR3 contains 16 residues. V was shortened by 2 bases and J by 4 bases, with 16 bases between the two germline ends.

In its sample, this clonotype was seen a few times. The J gene is TRBJ1-2, the V gene TRBV29-1, with unresolved D. Looked up from germline, CDR1 is SQVTM and CDR2 is ANQGSEA. The CDR3 is 14 amino acids. Trimming left V 1 base short and J 4 bases short, with 13 bases between. The CDR3 protein is CSVEASGVVYGYTF. The CDR3 DNA follows: TGCAGCGTTGAAGCCTCTGGGGTTGTCTATGGCTACACCTTC.

This clonotype has only one observation. The rearrangement joins TRBV15 to TRBJ1-1; D perhaps matches TRBD1 (6 bases). The CDR3 has 14 amino acids. Germline V lookup: CDR1 LNHNV, CDR2 YYDKDF (reference sequence). Trimming stripped 6 bases from V and 5 bases from J, with 16 bases between. The CDR3 nucleotides are TGTGCCACCAGGAGACAACAGGGTGTGACTGAAGCTTTCTTT. Encoded protein: CATRRQQGVTEAFF. The variable domain in full, with the rest retrieved from reference TRBV15 and TRBJ1-1, is DAMVIQNPRYQVTQFGKPVTLSCSQTLNHNVMYWYQQKSSQAPKLLFHYYDKDFNNEADTPDNFQSRRPNTSFCFLDIRSPGLGDTAMYLCATRRQQGVTEAFFGQGTRLTVV.

The table lists this clonotype with many counts. The rearrangement links TRBV29-1 to TRBJ1-4, with D maybe TRBD1 (5 bases). Germline CDR1 is SQVTM and CDR2 is ANQGSEA. The CDR3 has 13 residues. The V gene lost 5 bases and the J gene lost 7 bases, with 14 bases spanning the gap. The DNA for the CDR3 is TGCAGCGTTTCTGACCCGGGGGGTGAAAAACTGTTTTTT. Its protein product is CSVSDPGGEKLFF.

In its sample, this clonotype was seen many times. The gene calls are TRBV30 and TRBJ2-1; TRBD1 is a possible D gene (5 bases). CDR1 is GTSNPN, CDR2 SVGIG, per germline (reference sequence). Trimming stripped 0 bases from V and 5 bases from J, with 11 bases between. This CDR3 has 14 residues. The CDR3 bases are TGTGCCTGGAGTGTTCGCAGGGCAGACAATGAGCAGTTCTTC. Translating gives CAWSVRRADNEQFF.

This clonotype came up a few times. The chain employs TRBV6-2 or TRBV6-3 and TRBJ1-1; D ambiguous. V was pared by 8 bases and J by 1 base, with 14 bases between. CDR1 and CDR2 (germline): MNHEY, SVGEGT. CDR3 length: 14 residues. In DNA, the CDR3 is TGTGCCAGCGGTTTCCGTTGGGAGAACACTGAAGCTTTCTTT. Translation: CASGFRWENTEAFF.

The rearrangement joins TRBV10-3 to TRBJ1-1; D is ambiguous. CDR3 size: 13 residues. Germline CDR1 ENHRY, CDR2 SYGVKD. V lost 11 bases and J lost 1, with 14 bases in between. The CDR3 loop reads CAARNPQNTEAFF. CDR3 bases: TGTGCCGCCCGCAATCCCCAGAACACTGAAGCTTTCTTT.

The chain carries TRBV28 and TRBJ2-7; 12 bases map to TRBD2. V lost 6 bases, J lost 3 bases, and 18 bases stayed unmatched. Germline V gene lookup returns CDR1 MDHEN and CDR2 SYDVKM. CDR3 length equals 19 residues. The CDR3 DNA follows: TGTGCCAGCAGCCGAAAACCTGTCATTACGGGACTAGCGGGCTACGAGCAGTACTTC. Protein sequence: CASSRKPVITGLAGYEQYF.

The rearrangement joins TRBV5-1 to TRBJ2-7; D ambiguous. The CDR3 is made up of 12 amino acids. V was cut by 0 bases and J by 6 bases, with 7 bases left in between. Germline lookup yields CDR1 SGHRS and CDR2 YFSETQ. CDR3 in amino acids: CASSLVIGEQYF. The CDR3 DNA reads TGCGCCAGCAGCTTGGTTATTGGCGAGCAGTACTTC.

This clonotype appeared many times. The chain links TRBV4-2 to TRBJ2-3; D possibly corresponds to TRBD1 (6 bases). Germline assignment: CDR1 LGHNA and CDR2 YNFKEQ. The CDR3 spans 15 residues. V gave up 4 bases and J gave up 5 bases, with 16 bases separating them. In DNA, the CDR3 is TGTGCCAGCAGCCGATATGGGGGCAGGGAAGATACGCAGTATTTT. This gives the protein CASSRYGGREDTQYF.

The V gene is TRBV7-3, the J gene TRBJ2-3, with TRBD2 as a possible D gene (6 bases). Trimming cost V 5 bases and J 2 bases, with 14 bases left between them. Looked up from germline, CDR1 is SGHTA and CDR2 is FQGTGA. The CDR3 extends over 15 amino acids. The CDR3 reads CASSLRGGFTDTQYF. The DNA of the CDR3 is TGTGCCAGCAGCCTACGTGGGGGGTTCACAGATACGCAGTATTTT.

The rearrangement joins TRBV20-1 to TRBJ1-6; D uncertain. The V end lost 3 bases, the J end lost 8 bases, and 5 bases lay between the germline ends. Germline V gives CDR1 DFQATT, CDR2 SNEGSKA (reference sequence). CDR3 length equals 11 residues. The CDR3 DNA reads TGCAGTGCTAGTCGGGATTCACCCCTCCACTTT. It yields the protein CSASRDSPLHF.

This clonotype was observed many times. The chain recombines TRBV25-1 with TRBJ2-3, with TRBD2 matching over 9 bases. The germline gives CDR1 MGHDK, CDR2 SYGVNS. V was clipped by 4 bases and J by 5 bases; unmatched bases: 7. The CDR3 totals 15 residues. The CDR3 loop reads CASSVAGGPLDTQYF. In nucleotides, the CDR3 is TGTGCCAGCAGTGTTGCGGGAGGGCCCTTAGATACGCAGTATTTT.

The chain combines TRBV20-1 with TRBJ2-7; maybe TRBD2 (5 bases). The CDR3 loop spans 15 amino acids. The germline gives CDR1 DFQATT, CDR2 SNEGSKA (reference sequence). The V end was cut by 6 bases, the J end by 6 bases, with 24 bases between. This chain's CDR3 is CSAGREMGPSSEQYF. Here the CDR3 DNA reads TGCAGTGCGGGAAGGGAGATGGGTCCGTCTAGCGAGCAGTACTTC.